A selection of T cell receptor beta chains follows, all from one sample in a study of beta chain features in type 1 diabetes. Sequencing was performed with immunoSEQ multiplex PCR; in TCRdb, only in-frame clones are kept and a portion is missing. The data contain a few hundred thousand clones, 15% to 20% of them seen just once; the ten biggest clones take up approximately 0.087%. Sequencing was performed on naive CD4+ T cells from blood. The origin of the receptors is a young man with type 1 diabetes. Both conserved end residues are part of each CDR3. The D gene is left open where the match is weak. Expanded clones are given a class, and other clones once, few, many or no size at all.

j_gene | d_gene | abundance | v_gene | CDR3aa | CDR3nt
TRBJ2-1 | NA | few | TRBV7-9 | CASSLYSLEGANEQFF | TGTGCCAGCAGCTTATATTCCCTGGAGGGGGCAAATGAGCAGTTCTTC
TRBJ2-6 | TRBD1 | NA | TRBV28 | CASSTGGSGANVLTF | TGTGCCAGCAGCACAGGGGGCTCTGGGGCCAACGTCCTGACTTTC
TRBJ2-3 | NA | few | TRBV29-1 | CSVSPDDTDTQYF | TGCAGCGTCTCACCGGACGACACAGATACGCAGTATTTT
TRBJ1-4 | NA | NA | TRBV7-9 | CASSFQGREKLFF | TGTGCCAGCAGCTTTCAGGGGCGTGAAAAACTGTTTTTT
TRBJ2-7 | NA | NA | TRBV23-1 | CASGSGTPITYEQYF | TGCGCCAGCGGGTCAGGGACTCCGATTACCTACGAGCAGTACTTC
TRBJ2-7 | TRBD2 | NA | TRBV30 | CALTSGRAQSYEQYF | TGTGCCTTGACTAGCGGGAGGGCCCAGTCCTACGAGCAGTACTTC
TRBJ2-3 | NA | NA | TRBV11-2 | CASSFGRVADTQYF | TGTGCCAGCAGCTTCGGCAGGGTCGCCGATACGCAGTATTTT
TRBJ2-3 | TRBD2 | few | TRBV6-6 | CASSSRLAGETDTQYF | TGTGCCAGCAGTTCCCGACTAGCGGGAGAGACAGATACGCAGTATTTT
TRBJ2-5 | TRBD1 | NA | TRBV10-3 | CAITGQGQETQYF | TGTGCCATCACCGGACAGGGACAAGAGACCCAGTACTTC
TRBJ2-1 | NA | NA | TRBV25-1 | CASGRSSYNEQFF | TGTGCCAGCGGACGGTCCTCCTACAATGAGCAGTTCTTC
TRBJ2-1 | TRBD2 | NA | TRBV29-1 | CSVDKGTSGWGEQFF | TGCAGCGTTGATAAAGGGACTAGCGGATGGGGCGAGCAGTTCTTC